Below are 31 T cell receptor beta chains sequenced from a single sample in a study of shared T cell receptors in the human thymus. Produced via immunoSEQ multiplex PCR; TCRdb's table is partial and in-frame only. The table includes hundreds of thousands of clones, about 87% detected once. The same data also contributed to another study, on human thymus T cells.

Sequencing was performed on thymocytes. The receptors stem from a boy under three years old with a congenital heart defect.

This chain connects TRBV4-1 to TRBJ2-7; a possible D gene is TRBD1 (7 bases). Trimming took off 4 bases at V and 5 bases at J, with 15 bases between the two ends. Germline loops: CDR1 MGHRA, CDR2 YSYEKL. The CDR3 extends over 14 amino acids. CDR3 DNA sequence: TGCGCCAGCAGCCCCCAGGGGGGTACCCACGAGCAGTACTTC. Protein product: CASSPQGGTHEQYF.

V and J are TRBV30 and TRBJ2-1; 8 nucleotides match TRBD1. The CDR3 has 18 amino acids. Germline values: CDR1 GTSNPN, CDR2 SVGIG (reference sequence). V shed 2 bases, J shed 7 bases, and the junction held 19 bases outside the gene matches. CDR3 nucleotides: TGTGCCTGGAGTCCGGATGCTGACGGACAGGGATTCCTGAATGAGCAGTTCTTC. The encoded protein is CAWSPDADGQGFLNEQFF.

The CDR3 reads CASSFPRDRVCSGANVLTF. CDR3 in DNA: TGTGCCAGCAGTTTTCCCCGGGACAGGGTGTGCTCTGGGGCCAACGTCCTGACTTTC. The genes are TRBV28 and TRBJ2-6, with 9 nucleotides matching TRBD1. Germline V gene data show CDR1 as MDHEN and CDR2 as SYDVKM. The CDR3 covers 19 residues. The V and J ends lost 3 bases and 0 bases, in that order; junction bases with no gene match: 9. The whole variable domain, remainder taken from reference TRBV28 and TRBJ2-6, is DVKVTQSSRYLVKRTGEKVFLECVQDMDHENMFWYRQDPGLGLRLIYFSYDVKMKEKGDIPEGYSVSREKKERFSLILESASTNQTSMYLCASSFPRDRVCSGANVLTFGAGSRLTVL.

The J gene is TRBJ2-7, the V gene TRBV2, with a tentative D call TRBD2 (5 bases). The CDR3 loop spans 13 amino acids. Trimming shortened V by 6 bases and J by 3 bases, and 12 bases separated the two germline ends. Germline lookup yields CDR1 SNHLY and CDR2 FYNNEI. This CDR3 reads CASRFDRGYEQYF. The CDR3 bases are TGTGCCAGCAGGTTCGACCGGGGCTACGAGCAGTACTTC.

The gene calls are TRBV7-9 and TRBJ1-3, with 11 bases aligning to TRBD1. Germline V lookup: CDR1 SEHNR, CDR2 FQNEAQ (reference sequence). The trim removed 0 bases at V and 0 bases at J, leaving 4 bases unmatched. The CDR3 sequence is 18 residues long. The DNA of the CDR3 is TGTGCCAGCAGCTTAGCGCAAGGGACAGGGGGCTCTGGAAACACCATATATTTT. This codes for CASSLAQGTGGSGNTIYF. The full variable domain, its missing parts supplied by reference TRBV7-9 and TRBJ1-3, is DTGVSQNPRHKITKRGQNVTFRCDPISEHNRLYWYRQTLGQGPEFLTYFQNEAQLEKSRLLSDRFSAERPKGSFSTLEIQRTEQGDSAMYLCASSLAQGTGGSGNTIYFGEGSWLTVV.

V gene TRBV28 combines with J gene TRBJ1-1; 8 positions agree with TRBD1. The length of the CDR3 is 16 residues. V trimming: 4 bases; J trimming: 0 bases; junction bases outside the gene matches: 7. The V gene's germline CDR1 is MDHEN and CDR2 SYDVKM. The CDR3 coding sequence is TGTGCCAGCAGTTCCCGACAGGGGATAATGAACACTGAAGCTTTCTTT. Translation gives CASSSRQGIMNTEAFF.

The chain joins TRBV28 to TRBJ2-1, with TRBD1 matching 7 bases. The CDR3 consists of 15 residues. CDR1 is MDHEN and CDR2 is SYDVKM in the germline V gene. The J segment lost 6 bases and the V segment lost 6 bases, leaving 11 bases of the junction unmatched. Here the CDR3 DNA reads TGTGCCAGCAGGATAGACAGGGACGGGTCCAATGAGCAGTTCTTC. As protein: CASRIDRDGSNEQFF.

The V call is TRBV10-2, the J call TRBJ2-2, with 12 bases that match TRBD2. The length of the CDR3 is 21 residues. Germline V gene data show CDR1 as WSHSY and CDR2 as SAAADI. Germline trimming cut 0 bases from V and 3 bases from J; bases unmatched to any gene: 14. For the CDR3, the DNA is TGCGCCAGCAGTGAGTCTTGGGGAACTAGCGGGGGGATTAAAGACACCGGGGAGCTGTTTTTT. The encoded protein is CASSESWGTSGGIKDTGELFF.

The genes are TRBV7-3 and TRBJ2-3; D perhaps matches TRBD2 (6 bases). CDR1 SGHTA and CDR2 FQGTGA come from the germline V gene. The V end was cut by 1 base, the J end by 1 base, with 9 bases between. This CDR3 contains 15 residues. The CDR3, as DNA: TGTGCCAGCAGCTTAAACGCGGGGTGCACAGATACGCAGTATTTT. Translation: CASSLNAGCTDTQYF.

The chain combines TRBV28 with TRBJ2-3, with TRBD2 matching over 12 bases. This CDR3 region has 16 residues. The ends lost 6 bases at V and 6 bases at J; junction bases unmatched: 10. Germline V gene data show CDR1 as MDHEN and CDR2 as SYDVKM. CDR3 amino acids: CASSKTTSGSVDTQYF. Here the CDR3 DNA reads TGTGCCAGCAGCAAAACGACTAGCGGGAGTGTGGATACGCAGTATTTT.

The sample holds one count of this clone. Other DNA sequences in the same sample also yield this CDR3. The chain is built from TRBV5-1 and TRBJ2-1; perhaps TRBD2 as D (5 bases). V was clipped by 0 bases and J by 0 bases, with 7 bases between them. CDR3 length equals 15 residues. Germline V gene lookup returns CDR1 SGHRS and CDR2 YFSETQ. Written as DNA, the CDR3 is TGCGCCAGCAGCTTGGATGGGAGCTCCTACAATGAGCAGTTCTTC. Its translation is CASSLDGSSYNEQFF. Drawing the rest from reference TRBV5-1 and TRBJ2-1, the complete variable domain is KAGVTQTPRYLIKTRGQQVTLSCSPISGHRSVSWYQQTPGQGLQFLFEYFSETQRNKGNFPGRFSGRQFSNSRSEMNVSTLELGDSALYLCASSLDGSSYNEQFFGPGTRLTVL.

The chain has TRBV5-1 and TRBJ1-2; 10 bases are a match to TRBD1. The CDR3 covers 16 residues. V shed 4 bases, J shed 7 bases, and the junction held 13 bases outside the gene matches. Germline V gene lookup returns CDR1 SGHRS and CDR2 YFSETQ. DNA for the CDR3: TGCGCCAGCAGCGCCCGTTCCGACAGGGGGCAGGGTGGCTACACCTTC. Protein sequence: CASSARSDRGQGGYTF.

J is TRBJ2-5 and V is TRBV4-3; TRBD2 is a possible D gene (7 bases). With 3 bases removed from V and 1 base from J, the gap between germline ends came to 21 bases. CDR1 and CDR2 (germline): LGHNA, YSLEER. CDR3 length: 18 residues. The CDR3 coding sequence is TGCGCCAGCAGCCAGGGGGGTGAAGGGGCGGGGGCCCAAGAGACCCAGTACTTC. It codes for CASSQGGEGAGAQETQYF.

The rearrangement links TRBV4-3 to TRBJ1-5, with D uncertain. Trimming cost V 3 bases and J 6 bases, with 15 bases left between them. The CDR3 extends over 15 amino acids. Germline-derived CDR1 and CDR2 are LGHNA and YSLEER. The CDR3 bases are TGCGCCAGCAGCCAGGCACGGGTCGCCGGTCAGCCCCAGCATTTT. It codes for CASSQARVAGQPQHF.

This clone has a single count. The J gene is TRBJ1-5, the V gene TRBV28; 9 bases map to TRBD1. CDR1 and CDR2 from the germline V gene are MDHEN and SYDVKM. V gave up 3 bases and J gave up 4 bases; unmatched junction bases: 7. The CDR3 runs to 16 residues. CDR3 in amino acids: CASSLSTGGLNQPQHF. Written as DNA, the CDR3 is TGTGCCAGCAGTTTGAGTACAGGGGGCCTAAATCAGCCCCAGCATTTT.

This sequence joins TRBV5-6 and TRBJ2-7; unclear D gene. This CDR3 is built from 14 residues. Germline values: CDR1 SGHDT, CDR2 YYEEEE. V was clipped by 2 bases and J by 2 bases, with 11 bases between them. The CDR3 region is CASSFLEFPYEQYF. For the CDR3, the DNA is TGTGCCAGCAGCTTCCTAGAGTTTCCCTACGAGCAGTACTTC.

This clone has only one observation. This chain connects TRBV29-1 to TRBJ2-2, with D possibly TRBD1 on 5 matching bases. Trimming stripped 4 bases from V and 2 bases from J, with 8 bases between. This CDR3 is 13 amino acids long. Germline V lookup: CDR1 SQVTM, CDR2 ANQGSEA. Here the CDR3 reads CSVVQDNTGELFF. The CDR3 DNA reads TGCAGCGTTGTACAGGATAACACCGGGGAGCTGTTTTTT.

The CDR3 nucleotides read TGTGCCAGCAGCGCACAGGGGCATGGCTACACCTTC. Protein sequence: CASSAQGHGYTF. The chain combines TRBV9 with TRBJ1-2, with 7 nucleotides matching TRBD1. The CDR3 contains 12 residues. In germline, CDR1 is SGDLS, CDR2 YYNGEE. The ends lost 3 bases at V and 6 bases at J; junction bases unmatched: 2.

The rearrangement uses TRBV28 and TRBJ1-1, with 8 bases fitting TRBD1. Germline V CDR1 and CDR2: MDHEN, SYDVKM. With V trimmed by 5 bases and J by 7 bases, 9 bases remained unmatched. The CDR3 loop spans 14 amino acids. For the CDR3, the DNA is TGTGCCAGCAGTCACCGACCCGGGACAGGTGAAGCTTTCTTT. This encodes CASSHRPGTGEAFF. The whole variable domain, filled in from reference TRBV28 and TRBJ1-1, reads DVKVTQSSRYLVKRTGEKVFLECVQDMDHENMFWYRQDPGLGLRLIYFSYDVKMKEKGDIPEGYSVSREKKERFSLILESASTNQTSMYLCASSHRPGTGEAFFGQGTRLTVV.

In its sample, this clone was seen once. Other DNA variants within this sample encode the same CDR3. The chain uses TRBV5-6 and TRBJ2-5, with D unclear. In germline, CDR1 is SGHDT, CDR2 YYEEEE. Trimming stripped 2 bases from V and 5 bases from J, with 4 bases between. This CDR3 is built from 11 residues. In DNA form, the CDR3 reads TGTGCCAGCAGCTTCAGGGAGACCCAGTACTTC. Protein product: CASSFRETQYF.

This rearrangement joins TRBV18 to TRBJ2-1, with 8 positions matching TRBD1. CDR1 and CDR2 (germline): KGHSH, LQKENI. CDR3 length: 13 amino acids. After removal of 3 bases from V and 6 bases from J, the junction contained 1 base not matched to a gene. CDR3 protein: CASSPTGGNEQFF. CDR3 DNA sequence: TGTGCCAGCTCACCTACAGGGGGCAATGAGCAGTTCTTC.

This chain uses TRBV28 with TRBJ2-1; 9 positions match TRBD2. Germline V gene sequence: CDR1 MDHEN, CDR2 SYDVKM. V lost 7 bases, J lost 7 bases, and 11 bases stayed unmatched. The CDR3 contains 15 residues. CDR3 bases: TGTGCCAGCACCTCTGTAGCGGGAGTAGAAAATGAGCAGTTCTTC. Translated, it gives CASTSVAGVENEQFF.

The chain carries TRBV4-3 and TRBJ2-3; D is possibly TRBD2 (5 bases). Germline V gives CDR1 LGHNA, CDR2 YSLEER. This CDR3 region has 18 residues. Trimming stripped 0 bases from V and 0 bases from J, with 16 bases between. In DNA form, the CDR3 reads TGCGCCAGCAGCCAAGAGGTGGGTTTGAAGCGGAGCACAGATACGCAGTATTTT. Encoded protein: CASSQEVGLKRSTDTQYF.

The DNA for the CDR3 is TGTGCCAGCACCAGAGGGACTAGGGATGATGGCTACACCTTC. Protein: CASTRGTRDDGYTF. This chain links TRBV6-1 with TRBJ1-2, with a weak D call TRBD1 (5 bases). The V end lost 7 bases, the J end lost 6 bases, and 18 bases lay between the germline ends. Looked up from germline, CDR1 is MNHNS and CDR2 is SASEGT. The CDR3 has 14 residues.

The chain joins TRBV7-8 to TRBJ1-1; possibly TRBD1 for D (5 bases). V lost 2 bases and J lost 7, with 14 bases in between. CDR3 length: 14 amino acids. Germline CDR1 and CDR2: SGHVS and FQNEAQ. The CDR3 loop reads CASSLQGRGLEAFF. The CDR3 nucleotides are TGTGCCAGCAGCTTACAAGGGAGGGGACTTGAAGCTTTCTTT. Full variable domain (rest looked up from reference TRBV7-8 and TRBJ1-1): GAGVSQSPRYKVAKRGQDVALRCDPISGHVSLFWYQQALGQGPEFLTYFQNEAQLDKSGLPSDRFFAERPEGSVSTLKIQRTQQEDSAVYLCASSLQGRGLEAFFGQGTRLTVV.

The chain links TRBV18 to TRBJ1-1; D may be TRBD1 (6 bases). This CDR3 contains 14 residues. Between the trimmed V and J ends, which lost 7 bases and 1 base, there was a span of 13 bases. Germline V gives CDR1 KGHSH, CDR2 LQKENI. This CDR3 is CASFRGIRNTEAFF. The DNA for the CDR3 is TGTGCCAGCTTCAGGGGAATTCGGAACACTGAAGCTTTCTTT.

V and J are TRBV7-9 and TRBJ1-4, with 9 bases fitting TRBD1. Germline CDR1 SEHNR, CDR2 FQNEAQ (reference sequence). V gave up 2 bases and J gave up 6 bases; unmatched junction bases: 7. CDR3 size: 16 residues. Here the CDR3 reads CASSLPATGGDEKLFF. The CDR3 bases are TGTGCCAGCAGCTTACCCGCGACAGGGGGGGATGAAAAACTGTTTTTT.

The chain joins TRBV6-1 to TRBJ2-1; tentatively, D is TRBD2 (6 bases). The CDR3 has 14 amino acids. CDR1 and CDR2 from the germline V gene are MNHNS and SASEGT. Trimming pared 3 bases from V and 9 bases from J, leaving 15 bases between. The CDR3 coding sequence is TGTGCCAGCAGTGAGCTCCCCCCGGGAGCTGAGCAGTTCTTC. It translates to CASSELPPGAEQFF.

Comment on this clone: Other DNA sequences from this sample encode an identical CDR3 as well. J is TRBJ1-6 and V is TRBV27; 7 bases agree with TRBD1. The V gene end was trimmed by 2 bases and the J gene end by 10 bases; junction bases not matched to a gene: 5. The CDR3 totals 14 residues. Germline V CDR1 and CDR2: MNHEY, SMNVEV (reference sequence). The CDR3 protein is CASSLDRVGSPLHF. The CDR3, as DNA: TGTGCCAGCAGTTTAGACAGGGTAGGATCACCCCTCCACTTT.

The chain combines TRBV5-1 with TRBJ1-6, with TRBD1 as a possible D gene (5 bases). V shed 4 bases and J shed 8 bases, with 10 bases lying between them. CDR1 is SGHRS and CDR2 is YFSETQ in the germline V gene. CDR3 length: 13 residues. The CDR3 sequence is CASSIDRDSPLHF. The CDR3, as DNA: TGCGCCAGCAGCATAGACAGAGATTCACCCCTCCACTTT.

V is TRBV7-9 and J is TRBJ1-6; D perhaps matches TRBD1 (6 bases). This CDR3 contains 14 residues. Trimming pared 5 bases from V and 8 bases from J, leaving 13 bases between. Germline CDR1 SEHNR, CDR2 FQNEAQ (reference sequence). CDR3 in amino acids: CASSLPTGHSPLHF. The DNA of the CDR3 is TGTGCCAGCAGCCTTCCTACAGGGCATTCACCCCTCCACTTT.